Below are 9 T cell receptor beta chains sequenced from a single sample in a study of regulatory T cells in long-lasting Graves disease. Arm-PCR of CDR3 regions and iRepertoire HTBI primers were the basis on which TCR beta libraries were built. A single record per CDR3 protein comes from TCRdb applying MiXCR to the multiplex PCR reads. In the table there are about 370,000 distinct CDR3 sequences, around 15% of which are singletons. Time point specified: newly diagnosed GD, antithyroid drugs for less than 3 months. The TCR library was made from RNA that had been extracted from PBMCs in TRIzol. Sequencing used peripheral blood mononuclear cells (PBMCs), obtained at new diagnosis, from a patient treated with antithyroid drugs. These receptors came from a female donor with Graves disease.

Many counts were recorded for this clonotype. CDR3 in DNA: TGCGCCAGCCAGACAGGGGTAAATGAAAAACTGTTTTTT. It translates to CASQTGVNEKLFF. J is TRBJ1-4 and V is TRBV10-1; 8 bases map to TRBD1. Germline V CDR1 and CDR2: WNHNN, SYGVQD (reference sequence). CDR3 size: 13 residues. The V segment lost 8 bases and the J segment 5 bases; nucleotides outside the gene matches: 4.

This clonotype came up a few times. The chain couples TRBV19 to TRBJ1-2, with D unresolved. CDR1 is LNHDA and CDR2 is SQIVND in the germline V gene (reference sequence). V was shortened by 4 bases and J by 6 bases, with 15 bases between the two germline ends. CDR3 length: 14 amino acids. CDR3 sequence: CASSTPPYVDGYTF. The CDR3 region has the DNA TGTGCCAGTAGTACTCCCCCATATGTGGATGGCTACACCTTC.

This clonotype occurred many times. This sequence joins TRBV5-5 and TRBJ2-1, with D perhaps TRBD2 (6 bases). Germline V CDR1 and CDR2: SGHKS, YYEKEE (reference sequence). The CDR3 spans 16 residues. Trimming left V 1 base short and J 4 bases short, with 15 bases between. CDR3 in DNA: TGTGCCAGCAGCTTGAGAAGCGGAGGGCCGTACAATGAGCAGTTCTTC. Translating it yields CASSLRSGGPYNEQFF.

In its sample, this clonotype was seen once. As DNA, the CDR3 is TGCGCCAGCACTAGGACAGTGAACACTGAAGCTTTCTTT. Protein: CASTRTVNTEAFF. This chain links TRBV5-1 with TRBJ1-1; maybe TRBD1 (6 bases). CDR1 SGHRS and CDR2 YFSETQ come from the germline V gene. The CDR3 sequence is 13 residues long. V lost 6 bases to trimming and J lost 0 bases, with 9 bases between them.

Ten or more counts support this clonotype. The J gene is TRBJ1-1, the V gene TRBV29-1; D gene uncertain. The CDR3 length is 11 residues. The V and J ends lost 6 bases and 6 bases respectively, with 11 bases between them. The germline V gene has CDR1 SQVTM and CDR2 ANQGSEA. Here the CDR3 reads CSVGKGPEAFF. The CDR3 DNA is TGCAGCGTCGGTAAGGGTCCTGAAGCTTTCTTT. The variable domain in full, completed from reference TRBV29-1 and TRBJ1-1, reads SAVISQKPSRDICQRGTSLTIQCQVDSQVTMMFWYRQQPGQSLTLIATANQGSEATYESGFVIDKFPISRPNLTFSTLTVSNMSPEDSSIYLCSVGKGPEAFFGQGTRLTVV.

The chain carries TRBV6-1 and TRBJ1-6, with D possibly being TRBD1 (5 bases). This CDR3 region has 16 residues. Trimming took off 6 bases at V and 4 bases at J, with 16 bases between the two ends. Looked up from germline, CDR1 is MNHNS and CDR2 is SASEGT. The CDR3 spells CASSPDRGEYNSPLHF. Here the CDR3 DNA reads TGTGCCAGCAGCCCGGATAGGGGAGAGTATAATTCACCCCTCCACTTT.

Many counts were recorded for this clonotype. The chain joins TRBV4-2 to TRBJ2-1, with D possibly being TRBD2 (6 bases). Per the germline V gene, CDR1 is LGHNA and CDR2 is YNFKEQ. CDR3 length: 15 residues. V was trimmed by 4 bases and J by 6 bases, leaving 16 bases between them. The chain's CDR3 is CASSPTGLSSNEQFF. In DNA form, the CDR3 reads TGTGCCAGCAGCCCCACGGGACTCTCGTCCAATGAGCAGTTCTTC.

V gene TRBV20-1 combines with J gene TRBJ2-1; D not certain. The CDR3 covers 15 residues. Germline V gene lookup returns CDR1 DFQATT and CDR2 SNEGSKA (reference sequence). V lost 5 bases, J lost 0 bases, and 14 bases lay in between. CDR3 amino acids: CSASSGLPSYNEQFF. The CDR3 DNA follows: TGCAGTGCTTCCTCCGGGCTCCCCTCCTACAATGAGCAGTTCTTC.

This clonotype showed up many times. The V call is TRBV7-2, the J call TRBJ2-3, with 11 bases that match TRBD2. V lost 5 bases and J lost 6; bases outside the gene matches: 10. This CDR3 has 16 residues. Germline V gene data show CDR1 as SGHTA and CDR2 as FQGNSA. The DNA for the CDR3 is TGTGCCAGCAGCCAACGATTAGCGGGAGGGGGGGATACGCAGTATTTT. Residues: CASSQRLAGGGDTQYF.